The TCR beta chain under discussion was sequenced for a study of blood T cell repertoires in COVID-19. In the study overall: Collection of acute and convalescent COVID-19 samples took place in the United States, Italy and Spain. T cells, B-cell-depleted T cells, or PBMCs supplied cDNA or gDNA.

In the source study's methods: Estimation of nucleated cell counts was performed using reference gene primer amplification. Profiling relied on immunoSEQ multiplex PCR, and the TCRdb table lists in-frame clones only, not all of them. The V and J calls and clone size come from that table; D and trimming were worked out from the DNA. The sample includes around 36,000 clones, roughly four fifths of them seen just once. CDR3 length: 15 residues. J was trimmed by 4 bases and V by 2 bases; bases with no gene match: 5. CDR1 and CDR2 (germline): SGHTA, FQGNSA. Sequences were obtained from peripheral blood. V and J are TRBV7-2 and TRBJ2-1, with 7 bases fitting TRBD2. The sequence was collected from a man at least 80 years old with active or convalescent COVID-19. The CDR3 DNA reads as TGTGCCAGCAGCTTATCTAGCGGAACATACAATGAGCAGTTCTTC. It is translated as CASSLSSGTYNEQFF.